The 11 T cell receptor beta chains listed next were all sequenced from one sample in a study of T cell repertoires in cytomegalovirus infection. TCRdb re-analysed the reads in MiXCR, keeping a single row per CDR3 protein. The sample carries approximately 250,000 distinct CDR3 sequences, roughly an eighth recorded once. The sequenced sample was PBMCs. The receptors derive from a human donor in good health (CMV status not recorded). Some clones in this sample may be carry-over from other donors' samples.

To note about this clonotype: One base away lies a much larger clone, so this may be a sequencing read error. V is TRBV12-3 or TRBV12-4 and J is TRBJ2-7, with D tentatively TRBD2 (6 bases). The CDR3 contains 15 residues. This chain's CDR3 is CVSSLTRANRYEQYF. The CDR3 DNA is TGTGTCAGCAGCCTGACTAGGGCGAATCGGTACGAGCAGTACTTC.

Ten or more counts support this clonotype. The genes are TRBV19 and TRBJ2-5, with 7 bases identical to TRBD2. With V trimmed by 5 bases and J by 5 bases, 11 bases remained unmatched. The CDR3 is made up of 15 amino acids. The germline gives CDR1 LNHDA, CDR2 SQIVND (reference sequence). This CDR3 is CASSFRGGEMETQYF. In nucleotides, the CDR3 is TGTGCCAGTAGTTTCCGGGGAGGGGAGATGGAGACCCAGTACTTC.

This clonotype was counted a few times. The chain links TRBV29-1 to TRBJ1-1, with D perhaps matching TRBD1 (5 bases). The CDR3 extends over 14 amino acids. V lost 4 bases and J lost 1, with 13 bases in between. In germline, CDR1 is SQVTM, CDR2 ANQGSEA. The CDR3 region has the DNA TGCAGCGTTGTTAGGTCGGGGCGGAACACTGAAGCTTTCTTT. Residues: CSVVRSGRNTEAFF.

The V and J genes are TRBV7-9 and TRBJ1-1, with D possibly being TRBD1 (5 bases). With 5 bases removed from V and 8 bases from J, the gap between germline ends came to 9 bases. This CDR3 region has 11 residues. Germline values: CDR1 SEHNR, CDR2 FQNEAQ (reference sequence). The CDR3 spells CASSPRQEAFF. The DNA of the CDR3 is TGTGCCAGCAGCCCGAGACAGGAAGCTTTCTTT.

This clonotype was seen repeatedly, ten times or more. This rearrangement joins TRBV7-2 to TRBJ1-4; 9 bases are shared with TRBD1. This CDR3 spans 15 amino acids. V was clipped by 3 bases and J by 4 bases; unmatched bases: 3. CDR1 is SGHTA, CDR2 FQGNSA, per germline. The CDR3 protein is CASSFQTGGNEKLFF. The CDR3 coding sequence is TGTGCCAGCAGCTTCCAGACAGGGGGTAATGAAAAACTGTTTTTT.

This sequence joins TRBV5-6 and TRBJ2-7; D perhaps matches TRBD2 (6 bases). Germline CDR1 SGHDT, CDR2 YYEEEE. V was clipped by 4 bases and J by 4 bases, with 18 bases between them. This CDR3 region has 15 residues. This chain's CDR3 is CASSPPIRDFYEQYF. The CDR3 DNA reads TGTGCCAGCAGCCCACCCATCCGGGACTTTTACGAGCAGTACTTC.

This clonotype was seen a few times. The CDR3 sequence is CASILTGSGANVLTF. DNA of the CDR3: TGTGCCAGTATCTTAACAGGGTCCGGGGCCAACGTCCTGACTTTC. The genes are TRBV19 and TRBJ2-6; maybe TRBD1 (6 bases). Germline CDR1 LNHDA, CDR2 SQIVND (reference sequence). The CDR3 spans 15 residues. V was pared by 7 bases and J by 4 bases, with 14 bases between. Full variable domain (rest looked up from reference TRBV19 and TRBJ2-6): DGGITQSPKYLFRKEGQNVTLSCEQNLNHDAMYWYRQDPGQGLRLIYYSQIVNDFQKGDIAEGYSVSREKKESFPLTVTSAQKNPTAFYLCASILTGSGANVLTFGAGSRLTVL.

A few counts support this clonotype. The chain combines TRBV29-1 with TRBJ1-2, with D unresolved. Trimming stripped 5 bases from V and 4 bases from J, with 8 bases between. The CDR3 is 11 residues long. CDR1 is SQVTM, CDR2 ANQGSEA, per germline. The CDR3 loop is CSVNSGYGYTF. In nucleotides, the CDR3 is TGCAGCGTTAACTCTGGCTATGGCTACACCTTC.

This clonotype occurred many times. The V and J genes are TRBV6-2 or TRBV6-3 and TRBJ1-2; tentatively, D is TRBD1 (5 bases). Germline assignment: CDR1 MNHEY and CDR2 SVGEGT. The CDR3 consists of 15 residues. Trimming shortened V by 7 bases and J by 2 bases, and 17 bases separated the two germline ends. The CDR3 DNA reads as TGTGCCAGCATTCCAACAGGCGCCCTCAACTATGGCTACACCTTC. Its translation: CASIPTGALNYGYTF.

This clonotype was counted only a few times. The chain is built from TRBV19 and TRBJ2-6, with D hard to call. CDR1 is LNHDA and CDR2 is SQIVND in the germline V gene (reference sequence). The CDR3 sequence is 16 residues long. V lost 1 base and J 3 bases, leaving 10 bases between the germline ends. DNA of the CDR3: TGTGCCAGTAGTATAGGCTCCCATGTTGGGGCCAACGTCCTGACTTTC. Protein product: CASSIGSHVGANVLTF. Variable domain in full (rest from reference TRBV19 and TRBJ2-6): DGGITQSPKYLFRKEGQNVTLSCEQNLNHDAMYWYRQDPGQGLRLIYYSQIVNDFQKGDIAEGYSVSREKKESFPLTVTSAQKNPTAFYLCASSIGSHVGANVLTFGAGSRLTVL.

This clonotype was seen a handful of times. This chain connects TRBV9 to TRBJ2-1, with TRBD1 matching 7 bases. Germline-derived CDR1 and CDR2 are SGDLS and YYNGEE. The CDR3 has 15 residues. V shed 1 base, J shed 2 bases, and the junction held 3 bases outside the gene matches. The CDR3 DNA sequence: TGTGCCAGCAGCGTATCGGGACAGCCCTACAATGAGCAGTTCTTC. Translated: CASSVSGQPYNEQFF.